A selection of T cell receptor beta chains follows, all from one sample in a study of response to subunit inactivated influenza vaccine. TCRdb redid the calling of the RT-PCR reads with MiXCR, one entry per CDR3 protein. The repertoire includes about half a million distinct CDR3 sequences, approximately 24% of them detected once, and less than 2.5% sits in the top ten. Sequenced material: CD4+ T cells sorted from PBMCs, taken about 5 days after vaccination. The receptor set was obtained from a man aged 45 to 65 who received an inactivated influenza vaccine. CDR3s include the opening cysteine and the closing phenylalanine or tryptophan. The D gene is left open where the match is weak. Size values are once, few and many counts, or a class for expanded clones, and some rows have none.

size: NA
V: TRBV25-1
D: NA
J: TRBJ1-2
CDR3: CASSDLRTSYGYTF
DNA: TGTGCCAGCAGTGACCTGAGGACCAGCTATGGCTACACCTTC

size: NA
V: TRBV4-3
D: NA
J: TRBJ2-1
CDR3: CASSQEPQGGEQFF
DNA: TGCGCCAGCAGCCAAGAACCACAGGGCGGAGAGCAGTTCTTC

size: NA
V: TRBV20-1
D: NA
J: TRBJ2-3
CDR3: CSASFAGDTQYF
DNA: TGCAGTGCCTCGTTCGCGGGGGATACGCAGTATTTT

size: many
V: TRBV10-3
D: NA
J: TRBJ2-3
CDR3: CASKSGPSNTQYF
DNA: TGTGCCAGCAAGTCTGGACCGTCGAATACGCAGTATTTT

size: few
V: TRBV24-1
D: NA
J: TRBJ2-7
CDR3: CATSDFWRDDEQYF
DNA: TGTGCCACCAGTGATTTTTGGAGGGACGACGAGCAGTACTTC

size: NA
V: TRBV4-3
D: NA
J: TRBJ2-7
CDR3: CASSQELPSYEQYF
DNA: TGCGCCAGCAGCCAAGAACTACCCTCCTACGAGCAGTACTTC

size: NA
V: TRBV4-3
D: NA
J: TRBJ1-6
CDR3: CASSQDRGASPLHF
DNA: TGCGCCAGCAGCCAAGATCGAGGAGCCTCACCCCTCCACTTT

size: NA
V: TRBV28
D: NA
J: TRBJ1-1
CDR3: CASSFRSNLIKNTEAFF
DNA: TGTGCCAGCAGTTTTCGGTCGAACCTAATCAAGAACACTGAAGCTTTCTTT

size: NA
V: TRBV3-1
D: NA
J: TRBJ2-1
CDR3: CASSQEGGPNEQFF
DNA: TGTGCCAGCAGCCAAGAAGGGGGGCCCAACGAGCAGTTCTTC

size: many
V: TRBV9
D: TRBD1
J: TRBJ1-1
CDR3: CASSAHTIPQGEGTEAFF
DNA: TGTGCCAGCAGCGCTCACACAATTCCCCAGGGGGAAGGCACTGAAGCTTTCTTT

size: few
V: TRBV5-1
D: NA
J: TRBJ2-7
CDR3: CASSLKVGYEQYF
DNA: TGCGCCAGCAGCTTGAAAGTGGGATACGAGCAGTACTTC

size: few
V: TRBV20-1
D: NA
J: TRBJ1-6
CDR3: CSGAAGQSFDSPLHF
DNA: TGCAGTGGTGCTGCTGGACAATCTTTCGATTCACCCCTCCACTTT

size: few
V: TRBV5-1
D: NA
J: TRBJ2-3
CDR3: CASSFLGFEGTQYF
DNA: TGCGCCAGCAGCTTTCTAGGTTTCGAGGGTACGCAGTATTTT

size: NA
V: TRBV5-1
D: NA
J: TRBJ2-2
CDR3: CASSSGLVPGELFF
DNA: TGCGCCAGCAGCTCGGGACTGGTCCCCGGGGAGCTGTTTTTT

size: few
V: TRBV12-3/TRBV12-4
D: TRBD1
J: TRBJ1-2
CDR3: CASGPRDRVRGYTF
DNA: TGTGCCAGCGGCCCCCGGGACAGGGTGCGTGGCTACACCTTC

size: NA
V: TRBV20-1
D: TRBD2
J: TRBJ2-1
CDR3: CSASDGGGGEQFF
DNA: TGCAGTGCTAGTGACGGAGGCGGGGGAGAGCAGTTCTTC

size: NA
V: TRBV20-1
D: NA
J: TRBJ1-2
CDR3: CSAIVQDPFYGYTF
DNA: TGCAGTGCTATTGTCCAGGACCCGTTCTATGGCTACACCTTC

size: NA
V: TRBV28
D: TRBD2
J: TRBJ2-7
CDR3: CASSDGLAKWEQYF
DNA: TGTGCCAGCAGTGATGGACTAGCCAAATGGGAGCAGTACTTC

size: NA
V: TRBV5-4
D: TRBD2
J: TRBJ2-5
CDR3: CASSLKLAGETQYF
DNA: TGTGCCAGCAGCTTGAAACTAGCGGGCGAGACCCAGTACTTC

size: NA
V: TRBV3-1
D: NA
J: TRBJ2-2
CDR3: CASSQVIRGRTGELFF
DNA: TGTGCCAGCAGCCAAGTTATCAGGGGCCGAACCGGGGAGCTGTTTTTT

size: NA
V: TRBV20-1
D: NA
J: TRBJ1-5
CDR3: CSASLEYQPQHF
DNA: TGCAGTGCTAGCCTAGAGTATCAGCCCCAGCATTTT

size: NA
V: TRBV5-1
D: NA
J: TRBJ1-1
CDR3: CASSLLRRNTEAFF
DNA: TGCGCCAGCAGCTTGTTACGGAGGAACACTGAAGCTTTCTTT

size: NA
V: TRBV29-1
D: TRBD2
J: TRBJ2-3
CDR3: CSVGTSGSWYTDTQYF
DNA: TGCAGCGTTGGAACTAGCGGGAGCTGGTACACAGATACGCAGTATTTT

size: NA
V: TRBV20-1
D: TRBD2
J: TRBJ2-1
CDR3: CSARVSGSSYNEQFF
DNA: TGCAGTGCTAGAGTTAGCGGGAGCTCCTACAATGAGCAGTTCTTC

size: NA
V: TRBV2
D: NA
J: TRBJ2-7
CDR3: CASSVGVGYEQYF
DNA: TGTGCCAGCAGTGTGGGAGTTGGGTACGAGCAGTACTTC

size: NA
V: TRBV11-2
D: TRBD2
J: TRBJ2-1
CDR3: CASSQLTSGLSNEQFF
DNA: TGTGCCAGCAGCCAGCTGACTAGCGGATTGAGTAATGAGCAGTTCTTC

size: few
V: TRBV18
D: TRBD1
J: TRBJ2-5
CDR3: CASSPPLGQGETQYF
DNA: TGTGCCAGCTCACCACCTTTGGGACAGGGAGAGACCCAGTACTTC

size: NA
V: TRBV12-3/TRBV12-4
D: TRBD2
J: TRBJ2-5
CDR3: CASSFGRREDRETQYF
DNA: TGTGCCAGCAGTTTTGGGCGGCGGGAGGATAGGGAGACCCAGTACTTC

size: few
V: TRBV20-1
D: NA
J: TRBJ1-5
CDR3: CSARQGHLNQPQHF
DNA: TGCAGTGCTAGACAGGGACATTTAAATCAGCCCCAGCATTTT

size: NA
V: TRBV29-1
D: TRBD1
J: TRBJ2-7
CDR3: CSVGGQGRYEQYF
DNA: TGCAGCGTTGGGGGACAGGGCCGCTACGAGCAGTACTTC

size: NA
V: TRBV7-2
D: TRBD2
J: TRBJ2-7
CDR3: CASSLVLGEGNEQYF
DNA: TGTGCCAGCAGCTTAGTTCTAGGGGAGGGGAACGAGCAGTACTTC

size: NA
V: TRBV20-1
D: TRBD2
J: TRBJ2-5
CDR3: CSAKRTSGAKETQYF
DNA: TGCAGTGCTAAAAGGACTAGCGGGGCGAAAGAGACCCAGTACTTC

size: NA
V: TRBV6-2/TRBV6-3
D: NA
J: TRBJ1-1
CDR3: CASRRDTLNTEAFF
DNA: TGTGCCAGCAGGCGGGACACATTGAACACTGAAGCTTTCTTT

size: NA
V: TRBV29-1
D: NA
J: TRBJ2-3
CDR3: CSVVLFTSTDTQYF
DNA: TGCAGCGTCGTCCTTTTTACTAGCACAGATACGCAGTATTTT

size: few
V: TRBV6-1
D: NA
J: TRBJ2-7
CDR3: CASSGESYEQYF
DNA: TGTGCCAGCAGTGGGGAATCCTACGAGCAGTACTTC

size: NA
V: TRBV10-3
D: NA
J: TRBJ2-2
CDR3: CAITAGARGTGELFF
DNA: TGTGCCATCACCGCAGGGGCCCGGGGCACCGGGGAGCTGTTTTTT